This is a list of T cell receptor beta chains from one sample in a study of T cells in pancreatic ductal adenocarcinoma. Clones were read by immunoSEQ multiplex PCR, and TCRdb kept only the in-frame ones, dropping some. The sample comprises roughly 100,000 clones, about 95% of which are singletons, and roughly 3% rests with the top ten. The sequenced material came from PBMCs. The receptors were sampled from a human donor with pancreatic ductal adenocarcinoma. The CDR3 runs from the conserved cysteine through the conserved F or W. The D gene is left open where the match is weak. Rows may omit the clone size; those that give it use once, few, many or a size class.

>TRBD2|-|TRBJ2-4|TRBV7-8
TGTGCCAGCAGCCCGGGGACTAGTGGAGGCAACATTCAGTACTTC
CASSPGTSGGNIQYF
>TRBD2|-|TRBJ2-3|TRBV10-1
TGCGCCAGCAGTATTAGCGGGTGGGCCGGGGCAGATACGCAGTATTTT
CASSISGWAGADTQYF
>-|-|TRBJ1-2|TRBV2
TGTGCCAGCAGTGCTGGACGGGATAGCTATGGCTACACCTTC
CASSAGRDSYGYTF
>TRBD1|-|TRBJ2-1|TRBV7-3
TGTGCCAGCAGCTTACCTTCGACAGGGAAAAGGCTGTTCTTC
CASSLPSTGKRLFF
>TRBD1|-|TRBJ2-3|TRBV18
TGTGCCAGCTCCCTCATTACAGGGACAGCAAGCACAGATACGCAGTATTTT
CASSLITGTASTDTQYF
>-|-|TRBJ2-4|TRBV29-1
TGCAGCGTTGTGCCAGCGGAAAACATTCAGTACTTC
CSVVPAENIQYF
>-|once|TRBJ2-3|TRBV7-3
TGTGCCAGCAGCGTACAGAGCACAGATACGCAGTATTTT
CASSVQSTDTQYF
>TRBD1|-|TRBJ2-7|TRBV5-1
TGCGCCAGCAGCCCGGGACAGGGCGTTTACTACGAGCAGTACTTC
CASSPGQGVYYEQYF
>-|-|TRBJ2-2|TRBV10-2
TGCGCCAGCAGTGACCCAGGACTCAACACCGGGGAGCTGTTTTTT
CASSDPGLNTGELFF
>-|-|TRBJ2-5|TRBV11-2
TGTGCCAGCAGCGCCCACCCGGGGCAAGAGACCCAGTACTTC
CASSAHPGQETQYF
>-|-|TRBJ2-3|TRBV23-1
TGCGCCAGCAGTCAATTCAGGGGGGATCGGACAGATACGCAGTATTTT
CASSQFRGDRTDTQYF
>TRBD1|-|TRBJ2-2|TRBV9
TGTGCCAGCAGCGAAGGACAGGGGCTCGCCGGGGAGCTGTTTTTT
CASSEGQGLAGELFF
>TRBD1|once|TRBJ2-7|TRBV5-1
TGCGCCAGCAGACAGGGGCTCTCCTACGAGCAGTACTTC
CASRQGLSYEQYF
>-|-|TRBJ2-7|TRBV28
TGTGCCAGCAGTTTATTATTGTTGGGGGGAACGGGGGAGCAGTACTTC
CASSLLLLGGTGEQYF
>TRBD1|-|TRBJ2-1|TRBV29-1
TGCAGCGTGGACAGGTACAATGAGCAGTTCTTC
CSVDRYNEQFF
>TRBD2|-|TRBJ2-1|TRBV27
TGTGCCAGCAGTTCGTCCGCGGGAGGGTATAGGAATGAGCAGTTCTTC
CASSSSAGGYRNEQFF
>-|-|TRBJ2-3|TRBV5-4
TGTGCCAGCAGCTTGGGGCTAGCTGCTGATACGCAGTATTTT
CASSLGLAADTQYF
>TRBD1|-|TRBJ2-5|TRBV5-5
TGTGCCAGCAGCCCCACAGGGGACGGCGCGTGGGAGACCCAGTACTTC
CASSPTGDGAWETQYF
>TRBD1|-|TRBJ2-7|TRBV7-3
TGTGCCAGCAGCGACGGGACAGGGGCTCACGAGCAGTACTTC
CASSDGTGAHEQYF
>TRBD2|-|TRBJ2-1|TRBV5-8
TGTGCCAGCAGCTTGTTGTTACTAGCGGGCGGCAATGAGCAGTTCTTC
CASSLLLLAGGNEQFF
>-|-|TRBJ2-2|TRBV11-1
TGTGCCAGCAGCTTATATGCAGGTGTTAACACCGGGGAGCTGTTTTTT
CASSLYAGVNTGELFF
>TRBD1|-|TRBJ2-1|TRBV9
TGTGCCAGCAGTGTATCCGACAGGGTGGATGAGCAGTTCTTC
CASSVSDRVDEQFF
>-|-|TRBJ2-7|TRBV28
TGTGCCAGCAGTTTACACAGCTCCTACGAGCAGTACTTC
CASSLHSSYEQYF
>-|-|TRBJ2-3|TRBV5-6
TGTGCCAGCAGCTTGGTTTTAGAATCAGGAGATACGCAGTATTTT
CASSLVLESGDTQYF
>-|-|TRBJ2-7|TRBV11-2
TGTGCCAGCAGTTCACAGGACTACGAGCAGTACTTC
CASSSQDYEQYF
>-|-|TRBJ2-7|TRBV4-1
TGCGCCAGCAGCCAAGTCTTCGCCGGGAGTGGGTACGAGCAGTACTTC
CASSQVFAGSGYEQYF
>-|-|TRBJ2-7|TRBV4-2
TGTGCCAGCAGCCCACAGTCAAGCTCCGAGCAGTACTTC
CASSPQSSSEQYF
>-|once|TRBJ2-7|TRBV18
TGTGCCAGCTCTCCCGCCTACGAGCAGTACTTC
CASSPAYEQYF
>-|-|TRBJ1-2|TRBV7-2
TGTGCCAGCAGCTTATCTGACCCTGCGGGGAGCTACACCTTC
CASSLSDPAGSYTF
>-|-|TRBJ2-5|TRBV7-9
TGTGCCAGCAGCTTAGGCCAGGGGCAGGAGACCCAGTACTTC
CASSLGQGQETQYF
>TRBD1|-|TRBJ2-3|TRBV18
TGTGCCAGCTCACCAACCGGGACAGGGTGGGATACGCAGTATTTT
CASSPTGTGWDTQYF
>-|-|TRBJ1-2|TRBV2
TGTGCCAGCAGTGTACAGGGCCTTGGGGGCTACACCTTC
CASSVQGLGGYTF
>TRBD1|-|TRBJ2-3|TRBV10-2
TGCGCCAGCAGTAGACAGGGCGCAGATACGCAGTATTTT
CASSRQGADTQYF
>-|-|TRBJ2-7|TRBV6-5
TGTGCCAGCAGTACTGGAGGGGCGAGCTCCTACGAGCAGTACTTC
CASSTGGASSYEQYF
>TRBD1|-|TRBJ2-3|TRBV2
TGTGCCAGCATCCCCGAGGGGACAGGGTGGGATACGCAGTATTTT
CASIPEGTGWDTQYF
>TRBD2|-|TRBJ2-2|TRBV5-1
TGCGCCAGCAGCTTGTTCCCGACCGGGACTAGCTTTATCGGGGAGCTGTTTTTT
CASSLFPTGTSFIGELFF
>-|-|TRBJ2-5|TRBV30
TGTGCCTGGAGTGTACTGGTCCAAGAGACCCAGTACTTC
CAWSVLVQETQYF
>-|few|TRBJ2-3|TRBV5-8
TGTGCCAGCAGCTTGTTGGGGGGTAGAACAGATACGCAGTATTTT
CASSLLGGRTDTQYF
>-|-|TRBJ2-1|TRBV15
TGTGCCACCAGCAAAATAACAGGGCTGAATGAGCAGTTCTTC
CATSKITGLNEQFF
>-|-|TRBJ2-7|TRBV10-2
TGCGCCACTCAATTAGACACCCCTTACGAGCAGTACTTC
CATQLDTPYEQYF
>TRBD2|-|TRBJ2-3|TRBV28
TGTGCCAGCACTCCCCTAGCGGGAGGGTCATATACGCAGTATTTT
CASTPLAGGSYTQYF
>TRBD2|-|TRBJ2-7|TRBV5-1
TGCGCCAGCAGCTCAGCGGGACTACCGATCTACGAGCAGTACTTC
CASSSAGLPIYEQYF
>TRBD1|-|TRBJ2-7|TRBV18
TGTGCCAGCTCACCACCAGGGGGACAGGGACGGTACGAGCAGTACTTC
CASSPPGGQGRYEQYF
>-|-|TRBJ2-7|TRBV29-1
TGCAGCGTTGTGGACGGGACCTACGAGCAGTACTTC
CSVVDGTYEQYF
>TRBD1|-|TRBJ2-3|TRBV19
TGTGCCAGTAGCATTTGGACAGGGAGGCTCACAGATACGCAGTATTTT
CASSIWTGRLTDTQYF